This TCR beta chain appears in the sequencing data of a study of regulatory T cells in long-lasting Graves disease. This clonotype has a count of ten or more. V lost 3 bases and J lost 4; bases outside the gene matches: 4. The CDR3 is made up of 14 amino acids. The germline CDR1 and CDR2 sequences are MNHEY and SVGAGI. The sample's time point: persistent/refractory GD, antithyroid drugs over 5 years with positive TRAb. PBMCs were the source of the RNA used for TCR sequencing. HTBI primers from iRepertoire and Arm-PCR of CDR3 regions yielded the TCR beta libraries. One entry per CDR3 protein, called by TCRdb with MiXCR from the multiplex PCR reads. The table shows under 500,000 distinct CDR3 sequences, with around 20% occurring only once.

This rearrangement joins TRBV6-5 to TRBJ2-7; 9 positions agree with TRBD1. The TCR comes from a female donor with Graves disease. This specimen consisted of peripheral blood mononuclear cells (PBMCs), obtained when the disease was refractory, from a patient treated with antithyroid drugs. DNA for the CDR3: TGTGCCAGCAGTTATAAGGACAGGGGATACGAGCAGTACTTC. It codes for CASSYKDRGYEQYF.